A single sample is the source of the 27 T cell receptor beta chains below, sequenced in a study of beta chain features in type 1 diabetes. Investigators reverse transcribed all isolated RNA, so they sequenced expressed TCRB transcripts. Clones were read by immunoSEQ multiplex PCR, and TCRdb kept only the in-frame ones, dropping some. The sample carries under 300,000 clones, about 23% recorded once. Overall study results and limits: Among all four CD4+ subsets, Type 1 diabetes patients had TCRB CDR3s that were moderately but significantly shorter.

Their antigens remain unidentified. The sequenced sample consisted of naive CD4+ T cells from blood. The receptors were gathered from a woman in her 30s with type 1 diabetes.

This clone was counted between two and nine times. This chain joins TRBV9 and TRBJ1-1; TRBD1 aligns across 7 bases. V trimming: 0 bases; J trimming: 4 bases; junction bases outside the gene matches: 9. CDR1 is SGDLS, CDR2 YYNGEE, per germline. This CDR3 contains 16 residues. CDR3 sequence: CASSVGTGEGGTEAFF. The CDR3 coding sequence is TGTGCCAGCAGCGTAGGTACAGGGGAAGGAGGCACTGAAGCTTTCTTT.

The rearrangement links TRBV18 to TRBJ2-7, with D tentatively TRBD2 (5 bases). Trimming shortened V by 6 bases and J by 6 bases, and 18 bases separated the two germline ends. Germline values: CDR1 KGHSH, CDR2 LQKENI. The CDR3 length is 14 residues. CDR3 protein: CASSPGQVLGEQYF. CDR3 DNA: TGTGCCAGCTCCCCTGGGCAGGTACTAGGCGAGCAGTACTTC. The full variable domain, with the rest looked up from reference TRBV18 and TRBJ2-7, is NAGVMQNPRHLVRRRGQEARLRCSPMKGHSHVYWYRQLPEEGLKFMVYLQKENIIDESGMPKERFSAEFPKEGPSILRIQQVVRGDSAAYFCASSPGQVLGEQYFGPGTRLTVT.

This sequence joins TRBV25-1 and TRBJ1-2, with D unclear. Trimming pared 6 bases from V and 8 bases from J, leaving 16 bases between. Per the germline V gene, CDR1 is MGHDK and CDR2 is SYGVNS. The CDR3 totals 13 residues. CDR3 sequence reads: CASSVGQFGGYTF. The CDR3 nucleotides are TGTGCCAGCAGCGTGGGCCAATTCGGAGGCTACACCTTC.

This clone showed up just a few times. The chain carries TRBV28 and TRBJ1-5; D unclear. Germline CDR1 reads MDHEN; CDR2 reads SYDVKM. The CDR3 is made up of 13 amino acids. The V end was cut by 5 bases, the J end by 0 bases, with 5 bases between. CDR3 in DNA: TGTGCCAGCAGTCGCGATAGCAATCAGCCCCAGCATTTT. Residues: CASSRDSNQPQHF.

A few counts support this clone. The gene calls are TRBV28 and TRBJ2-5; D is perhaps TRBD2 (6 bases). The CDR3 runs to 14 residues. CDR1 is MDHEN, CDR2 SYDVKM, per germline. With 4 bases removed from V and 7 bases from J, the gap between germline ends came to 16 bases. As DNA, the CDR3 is TGTGCCAGCAGTTACGGCGGGATGGGCGGGACCCAGTACTTC. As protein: CASSYGGMGGTQYF.

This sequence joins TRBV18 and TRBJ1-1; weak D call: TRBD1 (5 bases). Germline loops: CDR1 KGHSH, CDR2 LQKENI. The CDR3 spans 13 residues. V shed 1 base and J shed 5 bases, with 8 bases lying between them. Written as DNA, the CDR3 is TGTGCCAGCTCACCACAGGGGTGGACTGAAGCTTTCTTT. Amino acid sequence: CASSPQGWTEAFF.

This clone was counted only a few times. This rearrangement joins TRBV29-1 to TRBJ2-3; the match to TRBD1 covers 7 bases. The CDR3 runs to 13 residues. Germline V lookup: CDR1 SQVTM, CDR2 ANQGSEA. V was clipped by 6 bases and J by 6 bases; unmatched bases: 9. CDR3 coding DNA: TGCAGCGTAGCCGGGACAGACAGGGATACGCAGTATTTT. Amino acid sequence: CSVAGTDRDTQYF.

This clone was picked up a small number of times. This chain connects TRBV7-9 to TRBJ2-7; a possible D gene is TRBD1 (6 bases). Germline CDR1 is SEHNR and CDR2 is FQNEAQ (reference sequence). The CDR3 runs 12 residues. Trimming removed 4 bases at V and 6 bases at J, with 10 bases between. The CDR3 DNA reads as TGTGCCAGCAGCTCTCAGGGGAGCGAGCAGTACTTC. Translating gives CASSSQGSEQYF.

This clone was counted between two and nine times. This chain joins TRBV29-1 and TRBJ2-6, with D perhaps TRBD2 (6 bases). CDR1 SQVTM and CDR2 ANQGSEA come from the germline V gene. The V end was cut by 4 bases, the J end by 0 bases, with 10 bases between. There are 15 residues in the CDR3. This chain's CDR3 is CSVGTGDSGANVLTF. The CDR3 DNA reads TGCAGCGTTGGGACGGGGGACTCTGGGGCCAACGTCCTGACTTTC.

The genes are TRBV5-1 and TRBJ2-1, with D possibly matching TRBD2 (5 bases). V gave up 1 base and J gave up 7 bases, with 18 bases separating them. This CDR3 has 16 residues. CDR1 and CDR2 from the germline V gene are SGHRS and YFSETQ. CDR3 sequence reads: CASSLSVGEAYNEQFF. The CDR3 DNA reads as TGCGCCAGCAGCTTGTCGGTGGGAGAGGCTTATAATGAGCAGTTCTTC.

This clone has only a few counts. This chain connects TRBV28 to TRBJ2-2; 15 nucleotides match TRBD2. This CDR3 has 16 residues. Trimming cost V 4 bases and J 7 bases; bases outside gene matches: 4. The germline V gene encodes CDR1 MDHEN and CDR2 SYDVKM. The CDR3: CASSSGLAGGFGELFF. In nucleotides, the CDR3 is TGTGCCAGCAGTTCCGGACTAGCGGGAGGGTTCGGGGAGCTGTTTTTT.

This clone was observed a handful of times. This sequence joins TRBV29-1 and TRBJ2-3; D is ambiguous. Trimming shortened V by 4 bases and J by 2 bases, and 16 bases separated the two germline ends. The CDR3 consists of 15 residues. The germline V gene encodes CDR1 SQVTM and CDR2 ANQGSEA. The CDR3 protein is CSVGLPSTPTDTQYF. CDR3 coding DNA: TGCAGCGTTGGGCTCCCATCCACCCCCACAGATACGCAGTATTTT.

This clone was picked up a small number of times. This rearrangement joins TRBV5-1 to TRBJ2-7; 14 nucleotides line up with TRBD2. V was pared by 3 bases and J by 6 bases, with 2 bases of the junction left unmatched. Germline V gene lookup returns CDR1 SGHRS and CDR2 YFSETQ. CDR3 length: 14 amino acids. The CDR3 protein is CASSSGTSGSEQYF. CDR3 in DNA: TGCGCCAGCAGCTCCGGGACTAGCGGGAGCGAGCAGTACTTC.

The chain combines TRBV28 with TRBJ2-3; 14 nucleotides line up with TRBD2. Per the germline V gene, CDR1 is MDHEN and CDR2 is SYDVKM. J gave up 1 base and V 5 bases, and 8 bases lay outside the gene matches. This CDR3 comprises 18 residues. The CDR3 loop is CASSPGLAGVGGTDTQYF. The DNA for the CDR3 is TGTGCCAGCAGTCCGGGACTAGCGGGAGTGGGGGGCACAGATACGCAGTATTTT.

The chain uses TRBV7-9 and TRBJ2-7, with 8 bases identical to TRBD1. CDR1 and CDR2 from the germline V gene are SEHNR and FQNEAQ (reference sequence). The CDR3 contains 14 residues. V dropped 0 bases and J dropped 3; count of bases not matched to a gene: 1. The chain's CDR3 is CASSLATGDYEQYF. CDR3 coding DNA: TGTGCCAGCAGCTTAGCGACAGGGGACTACGAGCAGTACTTC.

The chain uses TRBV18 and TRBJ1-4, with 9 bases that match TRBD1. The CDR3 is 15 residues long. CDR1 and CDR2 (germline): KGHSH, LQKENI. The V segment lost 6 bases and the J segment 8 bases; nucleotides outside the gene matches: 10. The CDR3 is CASSLLGTGREKLFF. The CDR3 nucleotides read TGTGCCAGCTCGCTTCTCGGGACAGGGCGGGAAAAACTGTTTTTT.

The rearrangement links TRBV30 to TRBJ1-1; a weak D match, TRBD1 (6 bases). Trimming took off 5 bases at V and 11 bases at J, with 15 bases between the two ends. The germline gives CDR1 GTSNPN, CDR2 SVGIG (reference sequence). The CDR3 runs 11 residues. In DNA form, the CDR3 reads TGTGCCTGGGCGACAGGCCGAGGGGCTTTCTTT. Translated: CAWATGRGAFF.

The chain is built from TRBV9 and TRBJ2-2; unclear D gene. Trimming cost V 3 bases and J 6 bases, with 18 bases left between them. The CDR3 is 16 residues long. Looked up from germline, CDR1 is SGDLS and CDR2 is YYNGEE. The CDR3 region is CASSAPLEPSAGELFF. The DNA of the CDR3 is TGTGCCAGCAGCGCGCCCCTCGAGCCAAGCGCCGGGGAGCTGTTTTTT.

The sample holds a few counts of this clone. In DNA form, the CDR3 reads TGTGCCAGCAGCTTGACTAGCGACTCCTACGAGCAGTACTTC. Protein: CASSLTSDSYEQYF. The rearrangement joins TRBV7-9 to TRBJ2-7, with 8 bases fitting TRBD2. Germline-derived CDR1 and CDR2 are SEHNR and FQNEAQ (reference sequence). V lost 3 bases and J lost 0; bases outside the gene matches: 1. The CDR3 covers 14 residues.

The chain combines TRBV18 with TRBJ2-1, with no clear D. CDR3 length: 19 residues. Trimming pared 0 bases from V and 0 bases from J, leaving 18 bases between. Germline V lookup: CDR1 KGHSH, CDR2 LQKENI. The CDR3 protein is CASSPPTKRPYRSYNEQFF. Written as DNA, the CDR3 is TGTGCCAGCTCACCACCCACGAAGAGGCCCTACCGCTCCTACAATGAGCAGTTCTTC.

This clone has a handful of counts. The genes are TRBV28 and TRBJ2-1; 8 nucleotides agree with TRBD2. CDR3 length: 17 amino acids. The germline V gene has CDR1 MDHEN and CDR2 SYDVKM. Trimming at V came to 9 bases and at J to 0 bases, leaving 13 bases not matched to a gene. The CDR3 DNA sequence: TGTGCCAGTTCGGGAGGGCCTCCTCGCAGCTCCTACAATGAGCAGTTCTTC. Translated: CASSGGPPRSSYNEQFF.

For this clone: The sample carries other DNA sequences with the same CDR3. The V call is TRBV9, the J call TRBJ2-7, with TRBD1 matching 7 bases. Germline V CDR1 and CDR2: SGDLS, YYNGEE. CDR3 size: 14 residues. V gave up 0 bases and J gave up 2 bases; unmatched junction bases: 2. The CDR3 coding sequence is TGTGCCAGCAGCGTAGCAACAGGGGCCTACGAGCAGTACTTC. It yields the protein CASSVATGAYEQYF.

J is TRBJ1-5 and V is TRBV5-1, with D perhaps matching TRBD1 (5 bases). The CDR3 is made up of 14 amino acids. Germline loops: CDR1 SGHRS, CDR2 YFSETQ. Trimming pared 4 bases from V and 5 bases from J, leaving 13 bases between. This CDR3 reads CASSRTGDDQPQHF. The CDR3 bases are TGCGCCAGCAGCCGCACGGGGGACGATCAGCCCCAGCATTTT.

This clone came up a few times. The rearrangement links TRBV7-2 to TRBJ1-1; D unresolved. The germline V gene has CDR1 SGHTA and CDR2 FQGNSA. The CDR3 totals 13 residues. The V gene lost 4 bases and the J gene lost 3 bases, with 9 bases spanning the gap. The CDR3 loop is CASSSGLYTEAFF. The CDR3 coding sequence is TGTGCCAGCAGCTCGGGTCTCTACACTGAAGCTTTCTTT.

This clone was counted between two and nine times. The CDR3 bases are TGCAGCGTTGAATGGGGGACAGTTTTACAGCCCCAGCATTTT. Translated: CSVEWGTVLQPQHF. The V gene is TRBV29-1, the J gene TRBJ1-5; 7 bases are shared with TRBD1. CDR3 length: 14 amino acids. The germline gives CDR1 SQVTM, CDR2 ANQGSEA. J was trimmed by 7 bases and V by 2 bases; bases with no gene match: 8.

For the CDR3, the DNA is TGTGCCAGCAGTATAGACAGTAGCAATCAGCCCCAGCATTTT. It specifies CASSIDSSNQPQHF. The chain carries TRBV28 and TRBJ1-5; a weak D match, TRBD1 (5 bases). In germline, CDR1 is MDHEN, CDR2 SYDVKM. This CDR3 region has 14 residues. V lost 5 bases and J 0 bases, leaving 8 bases between the germline ends.

CDR3 loop: CASSFSSGSYGYTF. The CDR3 DNA follows: TGTGCCAGCAGTTTTTCTTCCGGTAGCTATGGCTACACCTTC. This rearrangement joins TRBV28 to TRBJ1-2; D remains ambiguous. The V end lost 3 bases, the J end lost 4 bases, and 12 bases lay between the germline ends. Per the germline V gene, CDR1 is MDHEN and CDR2 is SYDVKM. The CDR3 is 14 residues long.